The text below deals with one T cell receptor (beta chain). Sequenced by immunoSEQ multiplex PCR; TCRdb stores in-frame clones only, minus some. The sample records approximately 230,000 clones, 70% to 90% being singletons. These data come from a study of blood T cell repertoires in COVID-19. CDR3 size: 17 residues. In germline, CDR1 is LGHNA, CDR2 YNFKEQ. Losses at the gene ends were 2 bases for V and 7 bases for J; bases not matched to a gene: 9. The sequence was collected from an elderly man with acute or convalescent COVID-19. The material sequenced was peripheral blood. The chain joins TRBV4-2 to TRBJ2-2; 11 bases are shared with TRBD2. The CDR3 here is CASSQRGTSGNDGELFF. The CDR3 nucleotides read TGTGCCAGCAGCCAACGCGGGACTAGCGGTAACGACGGGGAGCTGTTTTTT.